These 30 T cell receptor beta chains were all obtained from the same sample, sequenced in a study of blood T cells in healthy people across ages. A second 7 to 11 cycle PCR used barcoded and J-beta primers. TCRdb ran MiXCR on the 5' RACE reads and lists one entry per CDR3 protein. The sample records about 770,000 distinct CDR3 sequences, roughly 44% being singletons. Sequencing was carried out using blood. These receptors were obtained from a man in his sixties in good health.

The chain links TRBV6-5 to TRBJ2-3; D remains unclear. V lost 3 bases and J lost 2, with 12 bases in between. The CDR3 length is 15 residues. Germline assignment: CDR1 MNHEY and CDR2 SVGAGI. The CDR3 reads CASSYRGEITDTQYF. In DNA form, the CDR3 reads TGTGCCAGCAGTTATCGCGGAGAGATCACAGATACGCAGTATTTT.

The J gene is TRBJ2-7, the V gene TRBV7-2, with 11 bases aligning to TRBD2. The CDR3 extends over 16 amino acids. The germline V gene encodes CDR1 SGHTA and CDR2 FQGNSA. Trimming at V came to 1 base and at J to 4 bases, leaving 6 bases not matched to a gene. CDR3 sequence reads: CASSLVASGGNYEQYF. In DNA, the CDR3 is TGTGCCAGCAGCTTAGTGGCTAGCGGGGGGAATTACGAGCAGTACTTC.

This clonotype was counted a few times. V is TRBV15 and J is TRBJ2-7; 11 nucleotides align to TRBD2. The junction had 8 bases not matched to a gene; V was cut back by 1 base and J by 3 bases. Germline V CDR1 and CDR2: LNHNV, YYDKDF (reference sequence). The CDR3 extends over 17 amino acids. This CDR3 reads CATSRALSGTSGYEQYF. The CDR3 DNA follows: TGTGCCACCAGCAGAGCCCTCTCCGGGACTAGCGGCTACGAGCAGTACTTC.

Here the CDR3 DNA reads TGTGCCAGCAGCTTTACAGGCGTTGCAACTAATGAAAAACTGTTTTTT. This translates into CASSFTGVATNEKLFF. The rearrangement uses TRBV7-9 and TRBJ1-4; TRBD1 might be the D (5 bases). This CDR3 has 16 residues. CDR1 and CDR2 (germline): SEHNR, FQNEAQ (reference sequence). Trimming left V 3 bases short and J 0 bases short, with 11 bases between.

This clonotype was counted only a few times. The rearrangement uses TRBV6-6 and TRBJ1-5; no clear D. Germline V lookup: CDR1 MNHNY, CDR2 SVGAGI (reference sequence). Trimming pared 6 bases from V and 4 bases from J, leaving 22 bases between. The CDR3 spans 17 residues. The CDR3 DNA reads TGTGCCAGCAGCTGGACCCGGCCTCGGGGAGAAAATCAGCCCCAGCATTTT. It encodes CASSWTRPRGENQPQHF.

The CDR3 sequence: CASSYGARLAGGNEQFF. The CDR3 nucleotides are TGTGCCAGCAGTTACGGGGCCCGACTAGCGGGGGGTAATGAGCAGTTCTTC. The J gene is TRBJ2-1, the V gene TRBV6-5; TRBD2 matches 13 bases. Germline values: CDR1 MNHEY, CDR2 SVGAGI. After removal of 2 bases from V and 7 bases from J, the junction contained 8 bases not matched to a gene. CDR3 length: 17 amino acids.

The CDR3 nucleotides are TGTGCCAGCAGTTCATCGACAGCCGTGAATCATCAGCCCCAGCATTTT. Protein sequence: CASSSSTAVNHQPQHF. V and J are TRBV21-1 and TRBJ1-5; the D segment call TRBD1 is taken from the table without a DNA check. TRBV21-1 is listed as a pseudogene. The CDR3 totals 16 residues.

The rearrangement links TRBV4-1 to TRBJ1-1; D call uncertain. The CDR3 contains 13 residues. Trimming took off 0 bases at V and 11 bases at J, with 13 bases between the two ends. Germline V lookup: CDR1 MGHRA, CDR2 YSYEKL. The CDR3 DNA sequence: TGCGCCAGCAGCCAAGATCCAGTAGATAATGCTTTCTTT. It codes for CASSQDPVDNAFF.

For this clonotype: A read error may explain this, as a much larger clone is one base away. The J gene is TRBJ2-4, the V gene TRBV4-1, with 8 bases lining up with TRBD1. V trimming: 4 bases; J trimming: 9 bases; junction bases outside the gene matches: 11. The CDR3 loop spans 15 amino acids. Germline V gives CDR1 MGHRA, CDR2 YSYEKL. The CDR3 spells CASSPSGQGHGIQYF. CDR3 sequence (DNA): TGCGCCAGCAGCCCCTCCGGACAGGGCCACGGCATTCAGTACTTC.

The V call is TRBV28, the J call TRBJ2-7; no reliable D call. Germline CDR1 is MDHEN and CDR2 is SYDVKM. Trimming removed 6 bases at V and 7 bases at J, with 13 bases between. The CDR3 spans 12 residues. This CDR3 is CASRPRLREQYF. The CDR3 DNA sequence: TGTGCCAGCAGGCCTCGATTACGGGAGCAGTACTTC.

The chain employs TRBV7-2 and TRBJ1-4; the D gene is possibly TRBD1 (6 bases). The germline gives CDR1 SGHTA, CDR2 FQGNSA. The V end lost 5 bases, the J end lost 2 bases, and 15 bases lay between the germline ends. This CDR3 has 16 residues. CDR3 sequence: CASSINDRGTNEKLFF. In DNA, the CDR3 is TGTGCCAGCAGCATAAATGATAGGGGGACTAATGAAAAACTGTTTTTT.

The CDR3 nucleotides are TGTGCCAGCAGTTCACAGGGGGCAGTGGGTGAGCAGTTCTTC. Translating it yields CASSSQGAVGEQFF. V is TRBV5-5 and J is TRBJ2-1; 9 positions match TRBD1. CDR3 length: 14 residues. Per the germline V gene, CDR1 is SGHKS and CDR2 is YYEKEE (reference sequence). J lost 9 bases, V lost 5 bases, and 9 bases had no gene match.

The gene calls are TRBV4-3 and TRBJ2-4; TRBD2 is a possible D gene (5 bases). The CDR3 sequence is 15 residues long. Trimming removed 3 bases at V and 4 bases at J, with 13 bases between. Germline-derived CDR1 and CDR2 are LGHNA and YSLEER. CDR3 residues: CASSQQATGKNIQYF. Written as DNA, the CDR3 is TGCGCCAGCAGCCAGCAGGCTACGGGGAAAAACATTCAGTACTTC.

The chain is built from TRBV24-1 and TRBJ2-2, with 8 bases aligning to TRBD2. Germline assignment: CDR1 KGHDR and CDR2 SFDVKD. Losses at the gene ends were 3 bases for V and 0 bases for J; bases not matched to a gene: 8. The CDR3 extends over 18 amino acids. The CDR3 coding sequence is TGTGCCACCAGTGATCCCGGGGGGGCGAAAGCGAACACCGGGGAGCTGTTTTTT. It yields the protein CATSDPGGAKANTGELFF.

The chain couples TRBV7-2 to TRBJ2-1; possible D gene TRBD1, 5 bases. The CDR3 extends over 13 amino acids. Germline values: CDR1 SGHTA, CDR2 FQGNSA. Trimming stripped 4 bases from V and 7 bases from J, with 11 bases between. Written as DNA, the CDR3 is TGTGCCAGCAGCTGGGGCTCGAAAAATGAGCAGTTCTTC. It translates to CASSWGSKNEQFF.

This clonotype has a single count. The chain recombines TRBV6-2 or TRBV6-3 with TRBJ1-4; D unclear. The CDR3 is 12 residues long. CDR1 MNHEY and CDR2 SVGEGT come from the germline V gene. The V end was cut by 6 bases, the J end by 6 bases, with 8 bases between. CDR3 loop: CASSRPDEKLFF. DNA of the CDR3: TGTGCCAGCAGCAGGCCGGATGAAAAACTGTTTTTT.

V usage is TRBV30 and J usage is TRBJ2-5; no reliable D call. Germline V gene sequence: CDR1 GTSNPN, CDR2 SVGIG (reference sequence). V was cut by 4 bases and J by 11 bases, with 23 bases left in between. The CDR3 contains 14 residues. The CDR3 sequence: CAWTPGLEYNEQYF. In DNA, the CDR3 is TGTGCCTGGACCCCGGGCCTAGAATACAATGAGCAGTACTTC.

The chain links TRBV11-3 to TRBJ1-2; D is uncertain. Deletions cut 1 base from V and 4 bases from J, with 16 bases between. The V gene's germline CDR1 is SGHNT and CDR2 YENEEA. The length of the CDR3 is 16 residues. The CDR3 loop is CASSLGTHPSFYGYTF. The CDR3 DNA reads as TGTGCCAGCAGCTTAGGGACTCATCCCTCATTCTATGGCTACACCTTC.

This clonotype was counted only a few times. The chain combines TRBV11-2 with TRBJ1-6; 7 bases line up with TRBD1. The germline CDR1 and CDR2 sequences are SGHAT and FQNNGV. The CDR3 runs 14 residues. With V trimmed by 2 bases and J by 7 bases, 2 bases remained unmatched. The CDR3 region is CASSLPGQNSPLHF. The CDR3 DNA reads TGTGCCAGCAGCTTACCGGGACAGAATTCACCCCTCCACTTT. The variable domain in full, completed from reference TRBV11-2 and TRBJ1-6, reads EAGVAQSPRYKIIEKRQSVAFWCNPISGHATLYWYQQILGQGPKLLIQFQNNGVVDDSQLPKDRFSAERLKGVDSTLKIQPAKLEDSAVYLCASSLPGQNSPLHFGNGTRLTVT.

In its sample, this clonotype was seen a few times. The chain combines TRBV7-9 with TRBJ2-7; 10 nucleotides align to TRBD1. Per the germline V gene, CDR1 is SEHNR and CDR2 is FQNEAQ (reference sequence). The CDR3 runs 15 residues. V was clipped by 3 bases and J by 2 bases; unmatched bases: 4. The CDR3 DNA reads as TGTGCCAGCAGCTTTGGACAGGGGGGCACCTACGAGCAGTACTTC. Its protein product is CASSFGQGGTYEQYF. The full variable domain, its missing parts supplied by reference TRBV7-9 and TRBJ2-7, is DTGVSQNPRHKITKRGQNVTFRCDPISEHNRLYWYRQTLGQGPEFLTYFQNEAQLEKSRLLSDRFSAERPKGSFSTLEIQRTEQGDSAMYLCASSFGQGGTYEQYFGPGTRLTVT.

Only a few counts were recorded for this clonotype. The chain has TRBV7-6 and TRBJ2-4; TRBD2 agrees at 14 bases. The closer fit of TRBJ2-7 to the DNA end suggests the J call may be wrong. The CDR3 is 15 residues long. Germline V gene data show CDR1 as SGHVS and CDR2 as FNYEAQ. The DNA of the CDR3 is TGTGCCAGCAGCCAAGGGACTAGCGGGAGATCCGAGCAGTACTTC. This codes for CASSQGTSGRSEQYF.

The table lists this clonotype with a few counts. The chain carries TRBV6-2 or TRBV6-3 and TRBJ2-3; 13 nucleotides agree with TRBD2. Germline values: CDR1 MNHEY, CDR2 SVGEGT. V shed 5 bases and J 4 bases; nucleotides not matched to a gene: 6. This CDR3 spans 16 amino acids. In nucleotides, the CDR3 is TGTGCCAGCAGTCCCAGACTAGCGGGGGGTGCAGATACGCAGTATTTT. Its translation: CASSPRLAGGADTQYF.

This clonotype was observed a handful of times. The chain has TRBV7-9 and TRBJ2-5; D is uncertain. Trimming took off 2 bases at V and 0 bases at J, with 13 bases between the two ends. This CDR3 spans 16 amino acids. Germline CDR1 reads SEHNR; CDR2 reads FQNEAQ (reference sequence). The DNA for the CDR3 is TGTGCCAGCAGCTTAATCGTCCAGGCGTACCAAGAGACCCAGTACTTC. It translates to CASSLIVQAYQETQYF.

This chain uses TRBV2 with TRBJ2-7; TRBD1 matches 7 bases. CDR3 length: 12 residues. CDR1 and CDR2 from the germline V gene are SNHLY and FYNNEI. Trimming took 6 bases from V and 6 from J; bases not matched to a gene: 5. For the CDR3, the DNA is TGTGCCAGCAGAACCTCAGGGGGCGAGCAGTACTTC. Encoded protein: CASRTSGGEQYF.

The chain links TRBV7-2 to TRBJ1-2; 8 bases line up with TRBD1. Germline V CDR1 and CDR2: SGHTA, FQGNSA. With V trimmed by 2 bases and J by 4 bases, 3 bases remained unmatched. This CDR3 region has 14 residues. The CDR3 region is CASSLQGAFYGYTF. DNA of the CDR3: TGTGCCAGCAGCTTACAGGGGGCCTTCTATGGCTACACCTTC. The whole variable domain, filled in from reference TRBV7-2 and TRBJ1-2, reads GAGVSQSPSNKVTEKGKDVELRCDPISGHTALYWYRQSLGQGLEFLIYFQGNSAPDKSGLPSDRFSAERTGGSVSTLTIQRTQQEDSAVYLCASSLQGAFYGYTFGSGTRLTVV.

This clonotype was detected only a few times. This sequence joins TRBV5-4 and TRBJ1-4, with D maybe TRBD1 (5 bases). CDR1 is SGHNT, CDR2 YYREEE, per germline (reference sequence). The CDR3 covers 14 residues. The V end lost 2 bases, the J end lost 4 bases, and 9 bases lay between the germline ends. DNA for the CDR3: TGTGCCAGCAGCTTCAGGGCCAATAATGAAAAACTGTTTTTT. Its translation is CASSFRANNEKLFF.

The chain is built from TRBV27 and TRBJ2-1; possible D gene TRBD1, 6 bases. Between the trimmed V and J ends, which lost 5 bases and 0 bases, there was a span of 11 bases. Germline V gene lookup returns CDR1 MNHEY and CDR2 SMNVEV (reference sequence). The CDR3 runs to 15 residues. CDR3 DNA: TGTGCCAGCAGTAACGACAGGAGCTCCTACAATGAGCAGTTCTTC. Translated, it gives CASSNDRSSYNEQFF.

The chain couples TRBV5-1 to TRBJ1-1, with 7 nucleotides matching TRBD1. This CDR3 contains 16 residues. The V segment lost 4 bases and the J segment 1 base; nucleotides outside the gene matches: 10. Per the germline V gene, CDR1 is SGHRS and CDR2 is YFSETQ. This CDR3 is CASSMWTGSTNTEAFF. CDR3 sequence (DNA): TGCGCCAGCAGCATGTGGACAGGTAGTACGAACACTGAAGCTTTCTTT.

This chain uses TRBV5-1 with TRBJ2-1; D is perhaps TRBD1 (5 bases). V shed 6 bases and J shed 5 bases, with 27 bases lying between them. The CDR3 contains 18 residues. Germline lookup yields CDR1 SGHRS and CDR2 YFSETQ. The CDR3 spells CASTSWEDLGVGNNEQFF. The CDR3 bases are TGCGCCAGCACCTCCTGGGAAGATTTAGGGGTAGGAAACAATGAGCAGTTCTTC. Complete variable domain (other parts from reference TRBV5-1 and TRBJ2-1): KAGVTQTPRYLIKTRGQQVTLSCSPISGHRSVSWYQQTPGQGLQFLFEYFSETQRNKGNFPGRFSGRQFSNSRSEMNVSTLELGDSALYLCASTSWEDLGVGNNEQFFGPGTRLTVL.

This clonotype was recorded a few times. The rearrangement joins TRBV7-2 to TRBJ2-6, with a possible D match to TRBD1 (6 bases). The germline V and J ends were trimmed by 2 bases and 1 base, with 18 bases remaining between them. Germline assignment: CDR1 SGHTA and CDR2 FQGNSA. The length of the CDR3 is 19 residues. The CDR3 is CASSLHTGSLTSGANVLTF. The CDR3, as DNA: TGTGCCAGCAGCTTACATACAGGGAGCTTAACGTCTGGGGCCAACGTCCTGACTTTC.